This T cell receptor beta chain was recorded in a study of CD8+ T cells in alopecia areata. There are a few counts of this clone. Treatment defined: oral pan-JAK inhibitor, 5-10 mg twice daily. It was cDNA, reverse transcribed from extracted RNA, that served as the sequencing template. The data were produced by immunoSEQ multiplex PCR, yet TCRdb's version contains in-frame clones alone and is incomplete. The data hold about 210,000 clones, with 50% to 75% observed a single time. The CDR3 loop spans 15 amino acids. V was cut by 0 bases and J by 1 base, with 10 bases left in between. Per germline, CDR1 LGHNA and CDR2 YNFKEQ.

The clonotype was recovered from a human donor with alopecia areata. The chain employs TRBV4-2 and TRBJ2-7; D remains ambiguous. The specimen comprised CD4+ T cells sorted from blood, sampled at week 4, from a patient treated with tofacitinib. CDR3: CASSQDRGISYEQYF. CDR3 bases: TGTGCCAGCAGCCAAGATCGAGGAATATCCTACGAGCAGTACTTC.